The 32 T cell receptor beta chains given below trace back to one sample, sequenced in a study of T cells after posttransplantation cyclophosphamide (dated by TCRdb to 2016 to 2017). The library was generated by the immunoSEQ multiplex PCR assay. TCRdb's version of the immuneACCESS table is confined to in-frame rearrangements and falls short of the full clone set. An unresolved V gene accounts for under half of the shortfall where checked; the remainder is of unknown origin. This sample holds 20,000 or so clones; 65% to 75% were observed only once. In total, the top ten clones hold around a quarter of the sample. The sample's treatment or condition label, in plain terms: high-dose cyclophosphamide on days +3 and +4 as single-agent GVHD prophylaxis. Patients in the PTCy group got busulfan and fludarabine conditioning, a marrow graft from a related or unrelated donor, and cyclophosphamide on days +3 and +4.

The sequencing used PBMCs, collected after an allogeneic stem cell transplant with post-transplant cyclophosphamide. These receptor sequences come from a young adult male patient who received an allogeneic stem cell transplant from a related donor, was CMV-positive, and had acute GVHD only. Some T cells seen after a transplant may have their origin in the graft donor.

This rearrangement joins TRBV4-3 to TRBJ1-2; tentative D call: TRBD1 (5 bases). V lost 0 bases, J lost 8 bases, and 13 bases lay in between. Germline lookup yields CDR1 LGHNA and CDR2 YSLEER. This CDR3 comprises 14 residues. Here the CDR3 DNA reads TGCGCCAGCAGCCAAGAGCTAGACAGCATAGGCTACACCTTC. As protein: CASSQELDSIGYTF.

The V gene is TRBV6-1, the J gene TRBJ1-5; D is undetermined. This CDR3 comprises 16 residues. Germline CDR1 is MNHNS and CDR2 is SASEGT. V lost 2 bases, J lost 4 bases, and 15 bases lay in between. CDR3 amino acids: CASSEYWRAANQPQHF. DNA of the CDR3: TGTGCCAGCAGTGAATATTGGAGGGCAGCAAATCAGCCCCAGCATTTT.

The chain carries TRBV19 and TRBJ1-2; 8 positions match TRBD1. CDR1 is LNHDA, CDR2 SQIVND, per germline (reference sequence). This CDR3 is 18 amino acids long. J lost 2 bases, V lost 4 bases, and 15 bases had no gene match. CDR3 DNA sequence: TGTGCCAGTAGTACTTTTTCCCAGGGGGCCGGATCAAACTATGGCTACACCTTC. Its translation is CASSTFSQGAGSNYGYTF.

J is TRBJ2-1 and V is TRBV7-8, with D unresolved. V was clipped by 7 bases and J by 8 bases, with 15 bases between them. The CDR3 is 13 amino acids. Germline V lookup: CDR1 SGHVS, CDR2 FQNEAQ. The CDR3: CASTTASRDEQFF. The CDR3 DNA sequence: TGTGCCAGCACAACTGCGAGTCGCGATGAGCAGTTCTTC. The whole variable domain, remainder taken from reference TRBV7-8 and TRBJ2-1, is GAGVSQSPRYKVAKRGQDVALRCDPISGHVSLFWYQQALGQGPEFLTYFQNEAQLDKSGLPSDRFFAERPEGSVSTLKIQRTQQEDSAVYLCASTTASRDEQFFGPGTRLTVL.

The chain recombines TRBV6-1 with TRBJ2-1, with a tentative D call TRBD2 (6 bases). V gave up 8 bases and J gave up 7 bases, with 18 bases separating them. The V gene's germline CDR1 is MNHNS and CDR2 SASEGT. The CDR3 loop spans 14 amino acids. The CDR3 DNA sequence: TGTGCCAGCGGACCTGGGGGGTCTAATAATGAGCAGTTCTTC. Translation: CASGPGGSNNEQFF.

This clone was observed a handful of times. V usage is TRBV7-2 and J usage is TRBJ2-5; TRBD2 matches 11 bases. CDR1 and CDR2 from the germline V gene are SGHTA and FQGNSA. V shed 4 bases, J shed 7 bases, and the junction held 8 bases outside the gene matches. This CDR3 contains 15 residues. CDR3 sequence: CASSSVSGGEVTQYF. The CDR3 DNA reads TGTGCCAGCAGCTCCGTTAGCGGGGGGGAGGTGACCCAGTACTTC.

The V gene is TRBV7-9, the J gene TRBJ2-3, with TRBD2 as a possible D gene (7 bases). The germline V gene encodes CDR1 SEHNR and CDR2 FQNEAQ (reference sequence). V shed 6 bases and J shed 2 bases, with 15 bases lying between them. CDR3 length: 15 amino acids. The CDR3 protein is CASRAGALSTDTQYF. The CDR3 DNA sequence: TGTGCCAGCAGGGCGGGGGCCCTCTCCACAGATACGCAGTATTTT.

The chain joins TRBV2 to TRBJ2-5, with 8 bases matching TRBD2. The CDR3 runs to 15 residues. V lost 5 bases and J lost 1; bases outside the gene matches: 6. The germline gives CDR1 SNHLY, CDR2 FYNNEI. The CDR3: CASSSLGTSQETQYF. The CDR3 DNA sequence: TGTGCCAGCAGTTCCCTCGGGACTAGCCAAGAGACCCAGTACTTC.

V usage is TRBV9 and J usage is TRBJ2-5; D might be TRBD1 (6 bases). Germline assignment: CDR1 SGDLS and CDR2 YYNGEE. V dropped 4 bases and J dropped 4 bases, with 11 bases sitting between them. This CDR3 is 13 amino acids long. The CDR3 bases are TGTGCCAGCAGCCCCCCCAGGGGAGAGACCCAGTACTTC. Translating it yields CASSPPRGETQYF.

This sequence joins TRBV27 and TRBJ1-1, with 10 bases aligning to TRBD1. V gave up 10 bases and J gave up 1 base; unmatched junction bases: 12. This CDR3 is 16 amino acids long. Germline CDR1 is MNHEY and CDR2 is SMNVEV (reference sequence). CDR3 DNA sequence: TGTGCCACCGGCCGGGACAGGGGTGTCACGAACACTGAAGCTTTCTTT. As protein: CATGRDRGVTNTEAFF.

This clone was recorded only once. The genes are TRBV6-6 and TRBJ2-2; D is possibly TRBD1 (6 bases). Germline V gives CDR1 MNHNY, CDR2 SVGAGI (reference sequence). The germline V and J ends were trimmed by 2 bases and 0 bases, with 7 bases remaining between them. The CDR3 contains 15 residues. CDR3 in amino acids: CASSYGTTNTGELFF. CDR3 nucleotide sequence: TGTGCCAGCAGTTACGGGACAACGAACACCGGGGAGCTGTTTTTT.

This chain uses TRBV6-5 with TRBJ2-2; no reliable D call. CDR1 and CDR2 from the germline V gene are MNHEY and SVGAGI. The CDR3 contains 12 residues. CDR3 sequence: CATGANTGELFF. Here the CDR3 DNA reads TGTGCGACTGGCGCGAACACCGGGGAGCTGTTTTTT.

The chain recombines TRBV28 with TRBJ2-2, with 12 nucleotides matching TRBD2. V was pared by 3 bases and J by 6 bases, with 8 bases of the junction left unmatched. The germline gives CDR1 MDHEN, CDR2 SYDVKM. This CDR3 is built from 17 residues. The CDR3 DNA follows: TGTGCCAGCAGTTTCGGTCGAACTAGCGGGGGGCCCGGGGAGCTGTTTTTT. Translated: CASSFGRTSGGPGELFF.

The CDR3 region is CASKLTGGYNSPLHF. CDR3 sequence (DNA): TGTGCCAGCAAACTCACAGGGGGCTACAATTCACCCCTCCACTTT. This rearrangement joins TRBV27 to TRBJ1-6; 9 nucleotides agree with TRBD1. CDR1 is MNHEY and CDR2 is SMNVEV in the germline V gene (reference sequence). V dropped 7 bases and J dropped 7; count of bases not matched to a gene: 8. The CDR3 covers 15 residues.

This clone was picked up one time. The rearrangement links TRBV7-2 to TRBJ1-1; no clear D. The V gene's germline CDR1 is SGHTA and CDR2 FQGNSA. The CDR3 loop spans 10 amino acids. Trimming pared 4 bases from V and 14 bases from J, leaving 11 bases between. The CDR3 loop is CASSSPIPFF. DNA of the CDR3: TGTGCCAGCAGCTCCCCAATCCCATTCTTT.

This chain links TRBV28 with TRBJ2-3; D uncertain. Trimming left V 6 bases short and J 6 bases short, with 13 bases between. CDR1 and CDR2 (germline): MDHEN, SYDVKM. This CDR3 is built from 13 residues. The chain's CDR3 is CASRAGLWDTQYF. CDR3 nucleotides: TGTGCCAGCAGGGCAGGTTTGTGGGATACGCAGTATTTT.

Many counts were recorded for this clone. The V gene is TRBV9, the J gene TRBJ1-4; 9 bases are a match to TRBD1. The CDR3 totals 14 residues. Germline lookup yields CDR1 SGDLS and CDR2 YYNGEE. J was trimmed by 5 bases and V by 2 bases; bases with no gene match: 1. CDR3 in DNA: TGTGCCAGCAGCGTGGGACAGGGCAATGAAAAACTGTTTTTT. Its translation: CASSVGQGNEKLFF.

The chain joins TRBV4-3 to TRBJ1-1; TRBD1 is a possible D gene (6 bases). The germline CDR1 and CDR2 sequences are LGHNA and YSLEER. There are 15 residues in the CDR3. The V and J ends lost 0 bases and 4 bases respectively, with 12 bases between them. CDR3 sequence reads: CASSQDLRGGTEAFF. The CDR3 coding sequence is TGCGCCAGCAGCCAAGACCTCAGGGGTGGCACTGAAGCTTTCTTT.

This rearrangement joins TRBV10-3 to TRBJ1-1; 9 bases line up with TRBD1. The germline V gene encodes CDR1 ENHRY and CDR2 SYGVKD. This CDR3 comprises 15 residues. V shed 0 bases and J 3 bases; nucleotides not matched to a gene: 2. The CDR3 region has the DNA TGTGCCATCAGTGAGTCCCGGACAGGGGACACTGAAGCTTTCTTT. Translating it yields CAISESRTGDTEAFF.

V is TRBV11-2 and J is TRBJ1-1; tentatively, D is TRBD1 (5 bases). The CDR3 length is 16 residues. The V end lost 0 bases, the J end lost 5 bases, and 16 bases lay between the germline ends. Germline CDR1 SGHAT, CDR2 FQNNGV. CDR3 sequence reads: CASSLDPGRRGTEAFF. The CDR3 DNA reads as TGTGCCAGCAGCTTAGATCCCGGCCGGCGGGGGACTGAAGCTTTCTTT. The full variable domain, its missing parts supplied by reference TRBV11-2 and TRBJ1-1, is EAGVAQSPRYKIIEKRQSVAFWCNPISGHATLYWYQQILGQGPKLLIQFQNNGVVDDSQLPKDRFSAERLKGVDSTLKIQPAKLEDSAVYLCASSLDPGRRGTEAFFGQGTRLTVV.

V usage is TRBV7-2 and J usage is TRBJ2-5; 7 nucleotides line up with TRBD1. The CDR3 loop spans 15 amino acids. Germline V gene lookup returns CDR1 SGHTA and CDR2 FQGNSA. J was trimmed by 0 bases and V by 7 bases; bases with no gene match: 8. In DNA form, the CDR3 reads TGTGCCAGCAATCTATTACAGGGGAACCAAGAGACCCAGTACTTC. It codes for CASNLLQGNQETQYF.

V and J are TRBV7-8 and TRBJ2-7; 9 nucleotides match TRBD2. Germline CDR1 SGHVS, CDR2 FQNEAQ. The CDR3 totals 15 residues. V was clipped by 5 bases and J by 3 bases; unmatched bases: 8. The CDR3 nucleotides read TGTGCCAGCAGCCCTCTAGCGGGGAAGAGCTACGAGCAGTACTTC. Translating gives CASSPLAGKSYEQYF.

The gene calls are TRBV25-1 and TRBJ2-7; 7 positions match TRBD2. With 5 bases clipped from V and 8 bases from J, the junction kept 3 bases outside the gene matches. The CDR3 length is 11 residues. Germline CDR1 reads MGHDK; CDR2 reads SYGVNS. The DNA of the CDR3 is TGTGCCAGCAGTCTTAGCGGGCAGCAGTACTTC. Protein product: CASSLSGQQYF.

The chain is built from TRBV5-4 and TRBJ2-5; 10 positions agree with TRBD2. The CDR3 spans 18 residues. Germline CDR1 is SGHNT and CDR2 is YYREEE (reference sequence). V dropped 4 bases and J dropped 4; count of bases not matched to a gene: 16. DNA for the CDR3: TGTGCCAGCAGCCAAGTCATCCAGCGGGGGGGAAAGGGAGAGACCCAGTACTTC. This translates into CASSQVIQRGGKGETQYF.

The V gene is TRBV7-2, the J gene TRBJ2-1; D perhaps matches TRBD2 (6 bases). V lost 8 bases and J 5 bases, leaving 10 bases between the germline ends. CDR3 length: 12 residues. Germline CDR1 reads SGHTA; CDR2 reads FQGNSA. DNA of the CDR3: TGTGCCAGCGCGGGGTGGGACAATGAGCAGTTCTTC. Translating it yields CASAGWDNEQFF.

The V call is TRBV6-6, the J call TRBJ2-1, with a possible D match to TRBD1 (6 bases). The CDR3 spans 14 residues. V lost 5 bases, J lost 5 bases, and 13 bases lay in between. CDR1 and CDR2 (germline): MNHNY, SVGAGI (reference sequence). CDR3 bases: TGTGCCAGCAGTAGCAGGGGATCGGACAATGAGCAGTTCTTC. This sequence encodes CASSSRGSDNEQFF.

This clone was seen a single time. The V gene is TRBV6-6, the J gene TRBJ2-1; 13 positions match TRBD2. The CDR3 has 15 amino acids. The V gene's germline CDR1 is MNHNY and CDR2 SVGAGI (reference sequence). The trim removed 4 bases at V and 4 bases at J, leaving 1 base unmatched. The CDR3 bases are TGTGCCAGCAGTTTGACTAGCGGGGGGTACAATGAGCAGTTCTTC. Encoded protein: CASSLTSGGYNEQFF.

The chain employs TRBV7-9 and TRBJ2-4; 10 bases agree with TRBD1. CDR1 is SEHNR and CDR2 is FQNEAQ in the germline V gene (reference sequence). The V gene end was trimmed by 5 bases and the J gene end by 1 base; junction bases not matched to a gene: 14. There are 19 residues in the CDR3. The chain's CDR3 is CASSAGPNDRGRAKNIQYF. DNA of the CDR3: TGTGCCAGCAGCGCGGGGCCAAATGACAGGGGGCGCGCCAAAAACATTCAGTACTTC.

This clone showed up many times. The chain employs TRBV13 and TRBJ2-7; a weak D match, TRBD2 (6 bases). V lost 5 bases and J 2 bases, leaving 10 bases between the germline ends. The CDR3 length is 13 residues. Germline-derived CDR1 and CDR2 are PRHDT and FYEKMQ (reference sequence). CDR3 sequence (DNA): TGTGCCAGCAGCAGCGGGCGAACCTACGAGCAGTACTTC. Translating it yields CASSSGRTYEQYF.

The chain links TRBV18 to TRBJ1-1; D unresolved. Germline V lookup: CDR1 KGHSH, CDR2 LQKENI. The length of the CDR3 is 13 residues. Trimming removed 6 bases from V and 6 bases from J, with 14 bases in between. Here the CDR3 DNA reads TGTGCCAGCTCCCAAACAAGATCCGCTGAAGCTTTCTTT. It yields the protein CASSQTRSAEAFF.

V is TRBV7-2 and J is TRBJ1-1; D remains unclear. The germline gives CDR1 SGHTA, CDR2 FQGNSA. CDR3 length: 12 amino acids. The V and J ends lost 5 bases and 0 bases respectively, with 4 bases between them. The CDR3 DNA reads TGTGCCAGCAGCCCCTTGAACACTGAAGCTTTCTTT. It specifies CASSPLNTEAFF.

J is TRBJ1-4 and V is TRBV29-1, with TRBD1 as a possible D gene (6 bases). The ends were cut back, 5 bases at V and 5 bases at J, with 15 bases in the middle. The CDR3 is 14 amino acids. The germline V gene encodes CDR1 SQVTM and CDR2 ANQGSEA. The CDR3 nucleotides are TGCAGCGTTCTCCCGGACAGAAGCAATGAAAAACTGTTTTTT. Translating gives CSVLPDRSNEKLFF.